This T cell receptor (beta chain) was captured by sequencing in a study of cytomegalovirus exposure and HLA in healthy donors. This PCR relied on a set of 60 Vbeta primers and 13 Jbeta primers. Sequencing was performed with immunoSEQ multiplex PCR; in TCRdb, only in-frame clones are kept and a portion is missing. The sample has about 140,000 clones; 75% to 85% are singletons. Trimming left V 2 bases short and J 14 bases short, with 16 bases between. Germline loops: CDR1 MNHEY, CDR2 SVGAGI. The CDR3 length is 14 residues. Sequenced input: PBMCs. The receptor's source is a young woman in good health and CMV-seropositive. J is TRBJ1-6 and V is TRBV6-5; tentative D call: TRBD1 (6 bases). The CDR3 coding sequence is TGTGCCAGCAGTTACGGCCCCCGAGCAGGGGCCCTCCACTTT. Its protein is CASSYGPRAGALHF.